The clone carrying this T cell receptor beta chain has just a few counts. The germline V and J ends were trimmed by 1 base and 0 bases, with 10 bases remaining between them. CDR1 and CDR2 from the germline V gene are SEHNR and FQNEAQ (reference sequence). CDR3 length: 16 residues. The sample comes from a study of identical twins. TCRdb reanalysed the 5' RACE reads using MiXCR and keeps one entry per CDR3 protein. The data show approximately 300,000 distinct CDR3 sequences, with around 9.7% seen just once and roughly 6.8% held by the top ten. These same records also appear under a second study, on yellow fever vaccine responses in identical twins.

Sequenced material: CD8+ T cells sorted from blood. The source is a woman younger than 30 in good health. This chain joins TRBV7-9 and TRBJ1-3; no clear D. CDR3 residues: CASSLEAGRSGNTIYF. The CDR3 bases are TGTGCCAGCAGCTTAGAGGCAGGCCGCTCTGGAAACACCATATATTTT.